Presented here are 6 T cell receptor beta chains from one specimen sequenced in a study of shared clonotypes between healthy human individuals. Libraries were prepared by immunoSEQ multiplex PCR; TCRdb keeps only in-frame clonotypes and omits some of them. The repertoire holds about 2.3 million clones, with 85% to 95% as singletons. Sequenced sample: naive CD4+ T cells from PBMCs. Subset defined: CD45RA+ positively selected. Every receptor here comes from a young man in good health. Some clones in this sample may be carry-over from other donors' samples.

The chain recombines TRBV7-9 with TRBJ2-2; D unclear. The V and J ends lost 2 bases and 0 bases respectively, with 7 bases between them. Germline assignment: CDR1 SEHNR and CDR2 FQNEAQ (reference sequence). This CDR3 contains 15 residues. The CDR3 DNA reads as TGTGCCAGCAGCTTATTCAACGCGAACACCGGGGAGCTGTTTTTT. It translates to CASSLFNANTGELFF.

In regard to this clone: Compared with germline, one end of the junction differs, possibly owing to a read error. This chain joins TRBV19 and TRBJ2-7; weak D call: TRBD1 (6 bases). The CDR3 extends over 13 amino acids. The germline gives CDR1 LNHDA, CDR2 SQIVND (reference sequence). The CDR3 DNA follows: TGTGCCAGTAGCCCCTTGGCGAGAGGACAGCTAAACTTC. It codes for CASSPLARGQLNF. The full variable domain, completed using reference TRBV19 and TRBJ2-7, is DGGITQSPKYLFRKEGQNVTLSCEQNLNHDAMYWYRQDPGQGLRLIYYSQIVNDFQKGDIAEGYSVSREKKESFPLTVTSAQKNPTAFYLCASSPLARGQLNFGPGTRLTVT.

The V call is TRBV14, the J call TRBJ2-4; weak D call: TRBD1 (6 bases). Germline V CDR1 and CDR2: SGHDN, FVKESK. The CDR3 sequence is 16 residues long. Trimming took off 1 base at V and 0 bases at J, with 10 bases between the two ends. CDR3 nucleotide sequence: TGTGCCAGCAGCCAAGGTCAGGGGATAGCCAAAAACATTCAGTACTTC. This gives the protein CASSQGQGIAKNIQYF.

V gene TRBV29-1 combines with J gene TRBJ2-1; perhaps TRBD2 as D (6 bases). The CDR3 runs 13 residues. Germline V gene lookup returns CDR1 SQVTM and CDR2 ANQGSEA. The germline V and J ends were trimmed by 5 bases and 8 bases, with 16 bases remaining between them. The DNA for the CDR3 is TGCAGCGTTAGATTGATGGGAGGTTATGAGCAGTTCTTC. It codes for CSVRLMGGYEQFF.

The chain has TRBV4-1 and TRBJ2-1, with no clear D. Trimming pared 0 bases from V and 8 bases from J, leaving 17 bases between. The CDR3 totals 16 residues. Looked up from germline, CDR1 is MGHRA and CDR2 is YSYEKL. The CDR3 loop reads CASSQDGLVFLYEQFF. CDR3 nucleotides: TGCGCCAGCAGCCAAGATGGCCTCGTATTTTTGTATGAGCAGTTCTTC.

DNA of the CDR3: TGCGCCAGCAGCCAGCCTGGGACTAGTAGGTACGAGCAGTTCTTC. It encodes CASSQPGTSRYEQFF. The rearrangement links TRBV4-1 to TRBJ2-1; TRBD2 matches 8 bases. The CDR3 totals 15 residues. V shed 3 bases, J shed 10 bases, and the junction held 11 bases outside the gene matches. Germline V gene sequence: CDR1 MGHRA, CDR2 YSYEKL.